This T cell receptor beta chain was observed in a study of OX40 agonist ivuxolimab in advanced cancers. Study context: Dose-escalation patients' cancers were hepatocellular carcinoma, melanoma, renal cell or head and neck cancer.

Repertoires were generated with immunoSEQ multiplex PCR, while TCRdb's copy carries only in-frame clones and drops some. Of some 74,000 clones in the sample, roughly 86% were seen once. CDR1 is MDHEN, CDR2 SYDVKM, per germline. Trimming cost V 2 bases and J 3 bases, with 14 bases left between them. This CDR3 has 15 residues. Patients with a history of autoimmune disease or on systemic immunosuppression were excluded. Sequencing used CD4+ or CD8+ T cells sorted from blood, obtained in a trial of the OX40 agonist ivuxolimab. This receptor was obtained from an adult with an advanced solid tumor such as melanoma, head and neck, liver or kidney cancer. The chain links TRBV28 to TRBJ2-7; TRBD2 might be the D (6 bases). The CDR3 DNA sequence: TGTGCCAGCAGTTTAGCGGGTGGGGGGTTCTACGAGCAGTACTTC. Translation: CASSLAGGGFYEQYF.